This T cell receptor (beta chain) is from a study of blood T cell repertoires in COVID-19. Study as a whole: The United States, Italy and Spain supplied acute and convalescent COVID-19 samples. In each case, the material was cDNA or gDNA derived from T cells, B-cell-depleted T cells, or PBMCs.

Recruited during active infection, patients (from Seattle) were subsequently followed longitudinally. As handled by the study authors: The assay estimated nucleated cells by amplifying reference gene primers. Here immunoSEQ multiplex PCR was the method, and the copy in TCRdb shows in-frame clones only, minus some. The V and J calls and clone size were taken over from that table, and D and trimming were inferred from the DNA. Of about 500,000 clones in the sample, roughly 89% were seen once. This CDR3 spans 15 amino acids. Trimming pared 0 bases from V and 8 bases from J, leaving 16 bases between. Germline-derived CDR1 and CDR2 are GTSNPN and SVGIG (reference sequence).

The specimen sequenced was peripheral blood. The chain has TRBV30 and TRBJ1-4; D is possibly TRBD1 (5 bases). The receptor comes from a woman between 50 and 59 years old with COVID-19, enrolled during active disease. In DNA, the CDR3 is TGTGCCTGGAGTGTAAGCGGGTGGGGCCAGGAAAAACTGTTTTTT. Residues: CAWSVSGWGQEKLFF. Using reference TRBV30 and TRBJ1-4 for the parts outside the CDR3, the full variable domain is SQTIHQWPATLVQPVGSPLSLECTVEGTSNPNLYWYRQAAGRGLQLLFYSVGIGQISSEVPQNLSASRPQDRQFILSSKKLLLSDSGFYLCAWSVSGWGQEKLFFGSGTQLSVL.